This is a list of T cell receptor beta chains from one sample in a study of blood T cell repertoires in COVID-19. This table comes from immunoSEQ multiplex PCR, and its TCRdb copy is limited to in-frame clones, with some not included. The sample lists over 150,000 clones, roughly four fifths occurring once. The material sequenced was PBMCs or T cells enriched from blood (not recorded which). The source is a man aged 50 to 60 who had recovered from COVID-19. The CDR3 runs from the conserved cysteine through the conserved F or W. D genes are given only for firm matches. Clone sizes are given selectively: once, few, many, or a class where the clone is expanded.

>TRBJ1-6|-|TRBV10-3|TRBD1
CAISGRTGGFSPLHF
TGTGCCATCTCGGGACGGACAGGGGGCTTTTCACCCCTCCACTTT
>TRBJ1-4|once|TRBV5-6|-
CASSLYTTGNNEKLFF
TGTGCCAGCAGCTTGTATACGACAGGAAATAATGAAAAACTGTTTTTT
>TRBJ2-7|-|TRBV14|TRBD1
CASRGQGYDEQYF
TGTGCCAGCAGGGGACAGGGATACGACGAGCAGTACTTC
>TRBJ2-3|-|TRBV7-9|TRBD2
CASSERGADTQYF
TGTGCCAGCAGCGAGCGGGGGGCAGATACGCAGTATTTT
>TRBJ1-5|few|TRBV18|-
CASSPQIDNQPQHF
TGTGCCAGCTCACCCCAAATAGACAATCAGCCCCAGCATTTT
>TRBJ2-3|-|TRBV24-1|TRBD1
CATSAGQSTDTQYF
TGTGCCACCAGTGCGGGACAGTCCACAGATACGCAGTATTTT
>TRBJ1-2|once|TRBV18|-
CASSPSQTGYGYTF
TGTGCCAGCTCACCATCACAGACAGGCTATGGCTACACCTTC
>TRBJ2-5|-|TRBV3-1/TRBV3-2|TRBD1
CASSQYRGRQETQYF
TGTGCCAGCAGCCAGTACAGGGGGCGGCAAGAGACCCAGTACTTC
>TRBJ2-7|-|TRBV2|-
CASSERMKQYF
TGTGCCAGCAGTGAGAGGATGAAGCAGTACTTC
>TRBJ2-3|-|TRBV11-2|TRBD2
CASSLGLATRTDTQYF
TGTGCCAGCAGCTTAGGACTAGCGACTAGGACAGATACGCAGTATTTT
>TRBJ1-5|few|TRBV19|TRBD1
CASSPGQGRNRNQPQHF
TGTGCCAGTAGTCCTGGACAGGGTAGAAATCGCAATCAGCCCCAGCATTTT
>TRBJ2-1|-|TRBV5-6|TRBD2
CASSGRLAGGPRNEQFF
TGTGCCAGCAGCGGCCGACTAGCGGGGGGGCCTCGAAATGAGCAGTTCTTC
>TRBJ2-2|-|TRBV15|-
CATSRQGRVFAGELFF
TGTGCCACCAGCAGACAGGGCAGGGTGTTTGCCGGGGAGCTGTTTTTT
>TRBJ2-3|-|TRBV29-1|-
CSVESGTASTDTQYF
TGCAGCGTTGAAAGTGGGACTGCTAGCACAGATACGCAGTATTTT
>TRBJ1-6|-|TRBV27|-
CASSSLRDNSPLHF
TGTGCCAGCAGTTCCCTCAGGGATAATTCACCCCTCCACTTT
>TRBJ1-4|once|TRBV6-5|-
CASNRGAGNEKLFF
TGTGCCAGCAACCGGGGGGCGGGTAATGAAAAACTGTTTTTT
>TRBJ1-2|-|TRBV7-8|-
CASSSPAEGTYGYTF
TGTGCCAGCAGCTCCCCGGCAGAGGGGACTTATGGCTACACCTTC
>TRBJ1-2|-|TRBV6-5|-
CASSTNRVRTYGYTF
TGTGCCAGCAGCACTAACAGGGTTAGGACCTATGGCTACACCTTC
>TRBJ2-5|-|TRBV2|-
CASSALGQYQETQYF
TGTGCCAGCAGTGCCTTGGGGCAGTACCAAGAGACCCAGTACTTC
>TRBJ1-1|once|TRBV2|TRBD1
CASSGQGNTEAFF
TGTGCCAGCAGTGGACAGGGCAACACTGAAGCTTTCTTT
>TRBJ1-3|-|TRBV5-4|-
CASSSAFGAHSGNTIYF
TGTGCCAGCAGCTCCGCCTTTGGGGCTCACTCTGGAAACACCATATATTTT
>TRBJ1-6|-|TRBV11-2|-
CASSLDRVDSPLHF
TGTGCCAGCAGCTTAGACAGGGTTGATTCACCCCTCCACTTT
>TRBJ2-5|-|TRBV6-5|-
CASNSGQETQYF
TGTGCCAGCAACTCGGGGCAAGAGACCCAGTACTTC
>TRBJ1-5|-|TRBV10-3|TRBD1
CAISPEGAGNQPQHF
TGTGCCATCAGTCCCGAGGGGGCAGGCAATCAGCCCCAGCATTTT
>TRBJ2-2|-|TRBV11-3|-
CASSLVGAGTGELFF
TGTGCCAGCAGCTTAGTAGGGGCAGGCACCGGGGAGCTGTTTTTT
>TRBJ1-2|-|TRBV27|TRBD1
CASSLRDRTSGYTF
TGTGCCAGCAGTCTCCGGGACAGGACGTCTGGCTACACCTTC
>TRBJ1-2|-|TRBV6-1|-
CASSDRQWTNYGYTF
TGTGCCAGCAGTGATCGACAGTGGACTAACTATGGCTACACCTTC
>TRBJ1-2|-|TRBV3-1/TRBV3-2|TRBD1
CASSPQGAGYGYTF
TGTGCCAGCAGCCCCCAGGGGGCCGGCTATGGCTACACCTTC
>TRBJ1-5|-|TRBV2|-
CAGRRDTNQPQHF
TGTGCCGGGAGACGGGATACCAATCAGCCCCAGCATTTT
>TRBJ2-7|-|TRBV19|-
CASSIGAGAFYEQYF
TGTGCCAGTAGTATAGGGGCAGGGGCCTTCTACGAGCAGTACTTC
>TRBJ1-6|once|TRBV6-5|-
CASSHRVPYNSPLHF
TGTGCCAGCAGCCACAGGGTCCCCTATAATTCACCCCTCCACTTT
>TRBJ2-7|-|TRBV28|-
CASRSQGTQSEQYF
TGTGCCAGCAGGAGCCAGGGTACTCAGAGCGAGCAGTACTTC
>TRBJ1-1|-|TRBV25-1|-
CASSSDLRNTEAFF
TGTGCCAGCAGTTCGGACTTAAGGAACACTGAAGCTTTCTTT
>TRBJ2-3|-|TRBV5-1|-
CASSETGDTQYF
TGCGCCAGCAGCGAAACAGGAGATACGCAGTATTTT
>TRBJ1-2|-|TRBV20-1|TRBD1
CSASVDRGLYGYTF
TGCAGTGCTAGTGTGGACAGGGGTCTCTATGGCTACACCTTC
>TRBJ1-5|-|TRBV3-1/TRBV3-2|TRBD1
CASSQSGRGVYSNQPQHF
TGTGCCAGCAGCCAATCGGGCAGGGGGGTTTATAGCAATCAGCCCCAGCATTTT
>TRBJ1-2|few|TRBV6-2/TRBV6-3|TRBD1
CASSYGRGLSNYGYTF
TGTGCCAGCAGTTACGGCAGGGGGCTATCTAACTATGGCTACACCTTC
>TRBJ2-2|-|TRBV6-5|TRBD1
CASSYSQGAPTGELFF
TGTGCCAGCAGTTACTCCCAGGGGGCGCCGACCGGGGAGCTGTTTTTT
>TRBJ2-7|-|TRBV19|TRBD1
CASSYGTGDYEQYF
TGTGCCAGTAGTTATGGGACAGGGGACTACGAGCAGTACTTC
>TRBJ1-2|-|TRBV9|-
CASSAGTGFYGYTF
TGTGCCAGCAGCGCGGGAACAGGGTTCTATGGCTACACCTTC